A selection of T cell receptor beta chains follows, all from one sample in a study of blood T cell repertoires in COVID-19. Generated by immunoSEQ multiplex PCR, the TCRdb table keeps only in-frame clones and is missing some. The table has 90,000 or so clones, 65% to 85% seen once. The sequenced sample was peripheral blood. The receptors shown here come from an elderly man with active or convalescent COVID-19. Both conserved end residues are part of each CDR3. D genes are given only for firm matches. Size is omitted from some rows. Given values are once, few, many or a class for expanded clones.

v_call: TRBV19; clone_size: .; j_call: TRBJ1-1; d_call: .; cdr3_nt: TGTGCCAGTGGCTCTTGGGTGAGGCACACTGAAGCTTTCTTT; cdr3_aa: CASGSWVRHTEAFF
v_call: TRBV7-2; clone_size: .; j_call: TRBJ2-7; d_call: .; cdr3_nt: TGTGCCAGCAGCCTGGATCAAACGGGTGAGCAGTACTTC; cdr3_aa: CASSLDQTGEQYF
v_call: TRBV7-3; clone_size: .; j_call: TRBJ2-7; d_call: TRBD1; cdr3_nt: TGTGCCAGCAGCTCGGACAGGGTGAGCGAGCAGTACTTC; cdr3_aa: CASSSDRVSEQYF
v_call: TRBV27; clone_size: .; j_call: TRBJ1-2; d_call: TRBD1; cdr3_nt: TGTGCCAGCAGTACTCGACAGGGGCATGGCTACACCTTC; cdr3_aa: CASSTRQGHGYTF
v_call: TRBV19; clone_size: once; j_call: TRBJ1-5; d_call: TRBD1; cdr3_nt: TGTGCCAGTAGTATGGCCGGACAGGGTTCTTATCAGCCCCAGCATTTT; cdr3_aa: CASSMAGQGSYQPQHF
v_call: TRBV20-1; clone_size: .; j_call: TRBJ1-2; d_call: TRBD1; cdr3_nt: TGCAGTGCCGAGCGAGGGGGCGGCTACACCTTC; cdr3_aa: CSAERGGGYTF
v_call: TRBV5-4; clone_size: .; j_call: TRBJ2-2; d_call: .; cdr3_nt: TGTGCCAGCAGCCGCGGGGAAAGACATAGCGGGGAGCTGTTTTTT; cdr3_aa: CASSRGERHSGELFF
v_call: TRBV28; clone_size: .; j_call: TRBJ1-2; d_call: TRBD1; cdr3_nt: TGTGCCAGCAGTTTAAGGGACAGGTGGGGCTATGGCTACACCTTC; cdr3_aa: CASSLRDRWGYGYTF
v_call: TRBV5-1; clone_size: .; j_call: TRBJ2-3; d_call: TRBD2; cdr3_nt: TGCGCCAGCCGCCGACTAGCGGGGGGGACAATCCGACTGGAGGCGCAGTATTTT; cdr3_aa: CASRRLAGGTIRLEAQYF
v_call: TRBV11-2; clone_size: .; j_call: TRBJ2-3; d_call: .; cdr3_nt: TGTGCCAGCAGCTTAGGGGTCGGGGGAGCGGAGGATACGCAGTATTTT; cdr3_aa: CASSLGVGGAEDTQYF
v_call: TRBV7-9; clone_size: .; j_call: TRBJ1-2; d_call: TRBD1; cdr3_nt: TGTGCCAGCAGCCCGGACTGGACAGGGAAAACCTATGGCTACACCTTC; cdr3_aa: CASSPDWTGKTYGYTF
v_call: TRBV27; clone_size: .; j_call: TRBJ2-7; d_call: .; cdr3_nt: TGTGCCAGCAGTCAAGCAGGGTTTGCCTACGAGCAGTACTTC; cdr3_aa: CASSQAGFAYEQYF
v_call: TRBV11-2; clone_size: .; j_call: TRBJ1-6; d_call: TRBD1; cdr3_nt: TGTGCCAGCAGCCGTTCTACAGGGGAACGTTCACCCCTCCACTTT; cdr3_aa: CASSRSTGERSPLHF
v_call: TRBV19; clone_size: .; j_call: TRBJ1-2; d_call: TRBD1; cdr3_nt: TGTGCCAGCGCGGACAGGGTAGACTATGGCTACACCTTC; cdr3_aa: CASADRVDYGYTF
v_call: TRBV18; clone_size: .; j_call: TRBJ1-5; d_call: TRBD1; cdr3_nt: TGTGCCAGCTCACCACCGACAGGGGCTAGCAATCAGCCCCAGCATTTT; cdr3_aa: CASSPPTGASNQPQHF
v_call: TRBV11-2; clone_size: once; j_call: TRBJ1-6; d_call: .; cdr3_nt: TGTGCCAGCAGCCCAGGAGGCTCAATTTATAATTCACCCCTCCACTTT; cdr3_aa: CASSPGGSIYNSPLHF
v_call: TRBV19; clone_size: few; j_call: TRBJ2-1; d_call: .; cdr3_nt: TGTGCCAGTAGTCCGGGGGTCCTCGGTGAGCAGTTCTTC; cdr3_aa: CASSPGVLGEQFF
v_call: TRBV19; clone_size: .; j_call: TRBJ1-5; d_call: .; cdr3_nt: TGTGCCAGTAGGAACATAGGCAGGGTCAATCAGCCCCAGCATTTT; cdr3_aa: CASRNIGRVNQPQHF
v_call: TRBV5-1; clone_size: few; j_call: TRBJ2-7; d_call: .; cdr3_nt: TGCGCCAGCAGCTGGCGGGGTTCCGATTACGAGCAGTACTTC; cdr3_aa: CASSWRGSDYEQYF
v_call: TRBV29-1; clone_size: .; j_call: TRBJ2-3; d_call: TRBD1; cdr3_nt: TGCAGCGTTGCGGGACAGGGGCGCACAGATACGCAGTATTTT; cdr3_aa: CSVAGQGRTDTQYF
v_call: TRBV19; clone_size: many; j_call: TRBJ1-1; d_call: TRBD1; cdr3_nt: TGTGCCAGTATTAGATGGGGGGACAGGGTTGAAGCTTTCTTT; cdr3_aa: CASIRWGDRVEAFF
v_call: TRBV6-5; clone_size: .; j_call: TRBJ1-1; d_call: .; cdr3_nt: TGTGCCAGCAGCACTCGGGGGAGGGCCGAAGCTTTCTTT; cdr3_aa: CASSTRGRAEAFF
v_call: TRBV20-1; clone_size: .; j_call: TRBJ2-2; d_call: .; cdr3_nt: TGCAGTGCTAGTGGCCCGCGAGCCGGGGAGCTGTTTTTT; cdr3_aa: CSASGPRAGELFF